This record covers a single TCR beta chain. What it binds is unknown. The CDR3 is made up of 16 amino acids. V was clipped by 1 base and J by 4 bases; unmatched bases: 3. CDR1 LNHNV and CDR2 YYDKDF come from the germline V gene (reference sequence). Alopecia areata patients had lesional scalp punch biopsies and peripheral blood taken from them. Sorting from PBMCs produced CD4+ and CD8+ T cells. Extracted from the samples, RNA was reverse transcribed into cDNA to serve as the sequencing template. The method was immunoSEQ multiplex PCR; TCRdb's version includes in-frame clones alone and lacks a portion of them. Of 150,000 or so clones detected, more than 75% appear once; the ten largest clones hold over 12%. This record belongs to a study of CD8+ T cells in alopecia areata. Study at large: Oral tofacitinib, 5 to 10 mg twice daily, was given in an open-label trial.

Overall study results and limits: Relative to normal scalp, lesional scalp, especially alopecia totalis/universalis, showed higher clonality.

The V gene is TRBV15, the J gene TRBJ2-3, with 12 bases lining up with TRBD2. Material: CD8+ T cells sorted from blood, obtained at week 0. The sequence came from a human donor with alopecia areata. CDR3 DNA sequence: TGTGCCACCAGCAGAGGAGCTAGCGGGGGGGCAGATACGCAGTATTTT. This codes for CATSRGASGGADTQYF.